This passage covers 25 T cell receptor beta chains from one sample sequenced in a study of OX40 agonist ivuxolimab in advanced cancers. Measured with immunoSEQ multiplex PCR; TCRdb has only the in-frame clones, and not every one. The sample includes about 63,000 clones, roughly nine tenths of them seen just once. This specimen was CD4+ or CD8+ T cells sorted from blood, taken in a trial of the OX40 agonist ivuxolimab. The receptors originated from an adult with an advanced solid tumor such as melanoma, head and neck, liver or kidney cancer.

This chain links TRBV7-2 with TRBJ1-1; no clear D gene. Per the germline V gene, CDR1 is SGHTA and CDR2 is FQGNSA. The CDR3 has 12 amino acids. V gave up 1 base and J gave up 6 bases, with 6 bases separating them. In DNA, the CDR3 is TGTGCCAGCAGCTTAGGGGCCTCTGAAGCTTTCTTT. Protein: CASSLGASEAFF.

As for this clone: This is likely a read error, given that the CDR3 carries no conserved phenylalanine or tryptophan at its end. The chain carries TRBV4-1 and TRBJ2-7; D is perhaps TRBD2 (7 bases). Deletions cut 4 bases from V and 0 bases from J, with 16 bases between. The CDR3 is 16 amino acids. Germline V gene data show CDR1 as MGHRA and CDR2 as YSYEKL. The chain's CDR3 is CASSRGGGGDSYEQYL. CDR3 nucleotide sequence: TGCGCCAGCAGCCGAGGAGGGGGGGGAGACTCCTACGAGCAGTACCTC.

The rearrangement joins TRBV11-3 to TRBJ1-4; possibly TRBD1 for D (6 bases). This CDR3 is 17 amino acids long. V lost 7 bases and J lost 2, with 20 bases in between. Germline V CDR1 and CDR2: SGHNT, YENEEA. The CDR3 is CASNSRGGGVTNEKLFF. The CDR3 coding sequence is TGTGCCAGCAACTCTAGAGGGGGAGGAGTGACTAATGAAAAACTGTTTTTT.

This chain links TRBV5-1 with TRBJ2-5, with TRBD1 as a possible D gene (6 bases). The ends were cut back, 1 base at V and 2 bases at J, with 12 bases in the middle. The CDR3 covers 15 residues. Germline V gene lookup returns CDR1 SGHRS and CDR2 YFSETQ. Written as DNA, the CDR3 is TGCGCCAGCAGCTTGCAGGGGTTGAATCAAGAGACCCAGTACTTC. This sequence encodes CASSLQGLNQETQYF.

The chain links TRBV18 to TRBJ2-3; 12 bases align to TRBD1. CDR1 KGHSH and CDR2 LQKENI come from the germline V gene. The CDR3 consists of 14 residues. Trimming removed 6 bases from V and 3 bases from J; junction bases left unmatched: 1. CDR3 nucleotide sequence: TGTGCCAGCTCGGGACAGGGGGCTACAGATACGCAGTATTTT. Translation: CASSGQGATDTQYF.

This chain joins TRBV5-1 and TRBJ2-5; D not certain. The assigned J gene may be wrong: the sequence end matches TRBJ2-7 better. The CDR3 runs to 12 residues. In germline, CDR1 is SGHRS, CDR2 YFSETQ. The CDR3 nucleotides are TGCGCCAGCAGCTTGGAGCAGTACGAGCAGTACTTC. It translates to CASSLEQYEQYF.

This rearrangement joins TRBV28 to TRBJ2-7; D is possibly TRBD2 (6 bases). The germline V gene encodes CDR1 MDHEN and CDR2 SYDVKM. This CDR3 contains 14 residues. Trimming pared 5 bases from V and 5 bases from J, leaving 16 bases between. The CDR3 bases are TGTGCCAGCAGTCCCTATAGCGGCCTAAACGAGCAGTACTTC. It is translated as CASSPYSGLNEQYF.

The genes are TRBV5-6 and TRBJ2-1, with TRBD1 matching over 7 bases. The trim removed 3 bases at V and 0 bases at J, leaving 6 bases unmatched. CDR3 length: 16 amino acids. The V gene's germline CDR1 is SGHDT and CDR2 YYEEEE. In DNA form, the CDR3 reads TGTGCCAGCAGCTGGATGGGACAGAACTCCTACAATGAGCAGTTCTTC. Translation gives CASSWMGQNSYNEQFF.

The chain has TRBV5-1 and TRBJ2-4; 9 positions match TRBD2. Germline CDR1 and CDR2: SGHRS and YFSETQ. CDR3 length: 18 amino acids. V trimming: 0 bases; J trimming: 3 bases; junction bases outside the gene matches: 10. CDR3 sequence (DNA): TGCGCCAGCAGCTTGGTCGAACCTAGCGGGAAACTCAAAAACATTCAGTACTTC. Its protein is CASSLVEPSGKLKNIQYF. Supplemented by reference TRBV5-1 and TRBJ2-4, the full variable domain reads KAGVTQTPRYLIKTRGQQVTLSCSPISGHRSVSWYQQTPGQGLQFLFEYFSETQRNKGNFPGRFSGRQFSNSRSEMNVSTLELGDSALYLCASSLVEPSGKLKNIQYFGAGTRLSVL.

The gene calls are TRBV2 and TRBJ2-3; D possibly corresponds to TRBD2 (5 bases). This CDR3 region has 15 residues. The V end lost 2 bases, the J end lost 2 bases, and 11 bases lay between the germline ends. Germline CDR1 and CDR2: SNHLY and FYNNEI. As DNA, the CDR3 is TGTGCCAGCAGTGAAATTCAGCGGCTCACAGATACGCAGTATTTT. Its protein product is CASSEIQRLTDTQYF.

CDR3 amino acids: CASSPGTRDEKLFF. CDR3 nucleotides: TGCGCCAGCAGCCCCGGGACGAGGGATGAAAAACTGTTTTTT. The chain uses TRBV5-1 and TRBJ1-4; maybe TRBD1 (5 bases). The CDR3 covers 14 residues. The ends were cut back, 4 bases at V and 6 bases at J, with 13 bases in the middle. CDR1 SGHRS and CDR2 YFSETQ come from the germline V gene.

This chain connects TRBV28 to TRBJ1-3; 7 nucleotides line up with TRBD1. CDR1 MDHEN and CDR2 SYDVKM come from the germline V gene. The CDR3 contains 16 residues. Trimming at V came to 6 bases and at J to 0 bases, leaving 8 bases not matched to a gene. CDR3 DNA: TGTGCCAGCAGGGTTACAGGGGCCTACTCTGGAAACACCATATATTTT. Amino acids: CASRVTGAYSGNTIYF.

The J gene is TRBJ2-3, the V gene TRBV6-6, with D tentatively TRBD2 (7 bases). The CDR3 length is 13 residues. The V gene lost 2 bases and the J gene lost 9 bases, with 12 bases spanning the gap. Germline CDR1 MNHNY, CDR2 SVGAGI (reference sequence). This CDR3 is CASSYMGGRTQYF. CDR3 bases: TGTGCCAGCAGTTACATGGGGGGGCGCACGCAGTATTTT.

This chain connects TRBV10-3 to TRBJ1-4; 9 bases line up with TRBD1. Germline CDR1 reads ENHRY; CDR2 reads SYGVKD. The V and J ends lost 3 bases and 7 bases, in that order; junction bases with no gene match: 3. The CDR3 consists of 14 residues. The CDR3 DNA follows: TGTGCCATCAGTGAAAGACAGGGGGGTGAAAAACTGTTTTTT. Encoded protein: CAISERQGGEKLFF.

This sequence joins TRBV5-1 and TRBJ2-6; unclear D gene. CDR1 is SGHRS and CDR2 is YFSETQ in the germline V gene. There are 13 residues in the CDR3. Trimming took 6 bases from V and 4 from J, leaving 8 bases between them. The CDR3 protein is CASTFSGANVLTF. The CDR3, as DNA: TGCGCCAGCACCTTCTCAGGGGCCAACGTCCTGACTTTC.

This chain joins TRBV2 and TRBJ1-5, with 7 bases aligning to TRBD1. Unmatched junction bases numbered 1, after V lost 5 bases and J lost 0 bases. Germline V gene lookup returns CDR1 SNHLY and CDR2 FYNNEI. This CDR3 comprises 14 residues. The CDR3 region is CASSWTGSNQPQHF. CDR3 in DNA: TGTGCCAGCAGTTGGACAGGTAGCAATCAGCCCCAGCATTTT.

This clone was found once. V gene TRBV11-2 combines with J gene TRBJ2-5; the D is unclear. CDR1 SGHAT and CDR2 FQNNGV come from the germline V gene. V lost 3 bases and J lost 7, with 18 bases in between. CDR3 size: 15 residues. This CDR3 reads CASSLNRVVSGTQYF. The CDR3 nucleotides are TGTGCCAGCAGCTTGAATAGGGTGGTGTCGGGGACCCAGTACTTC.

The chain combines TRBV9 with TRBJ2-7, with D uncertain. The CDR3 sequence is 14 residues long. Germline assignment: CDR1 SGDLS and CDR2 YYNGEE. Trimming took 0 bases from V and 6 from J, leaving 13 bases between them. The chain's CDR3 is CASSVATWDREQYF. The CDR3 DNA follows: TGTGCCAGCAGCGTAGCGACATGGGATCGCGAGCAGTACTTC.

In regard to this clone: Other nucleotide sequences from this sample produce the same CDR3. The chain combines TRBV7-2 with TRBJ1-2, with a weak D call TRBD1 (6 bases). Deletions cut 0 bases from V and 5 bases from J, with 10 bases between. Germline V gives CDR1 SGHTA, CDR2 FQGNSA. This CDR3 has 14 amino acids. The CDR3 DNA reads as TGTGCCAGCAGCTTAGCGGGGACAACTTATGGCTACACCTTC. Translating it yields CASSLAGTTYGYTF.

The chain combines TRBV27 with TRBJ2-7; D may be TRBD1 (5 bases). Per germline, CDR1 MNHEY and CDR2 SMNVEV (reference sequence). The CDR3 runs 13 residues. Between the trimmed V and J ends, which lost 0 bases and 7 bases, there was a span of 10 bases. The DNA for the CDR3 is TGTGCCAGCAGTTTATCAGGGGTTGGTGAGCAGTACTTC. Protein sequence: CASSLSGVGEQYF.

V gene TRBV10-3 combines with J gene TRBJ2-6, with D unresolved. Germline CDR1 reads ENHRY; CDR2 reads SYGVKD. Trimming stripped 7 bases from V and 1 base from J, with 14 bases between. The CDR3 is 16 residues long. The CDR3 loop is CAITDLLLSGANVLTF. CDR3 DNA sequence: TGTGCCATCACCGACCTTCTATTATCTGGGGCCAACGTCCTGACTTTC.

CDR3 residues: CASSEVRGLGGYTF. CDR3 DNA sequence: TGTGCCAGCAGTGAAGTCCGTGGGCTCGGAGGCTACACCTTC. The rearrangement uses TRBV6-1 and TRBJ1-2; no firm D call. The germline gives CDR1 MNHNS, CDR2 SASEGT. This CDR3 is 14 amino acids long. With 1 base removed from V and 8 bases from J, the gap between germline ends came to 14 bases.

This clone has just a few counts. This sequence joins TRBV2 and TRBJ2-7, with D possibly being TRBD1 (5 bases). Trimming left V 4 bases short and J 1 base short, with 14 bases between. This CDR3 contains 15 residues. From germline, CDR1 is SNHLY and CDR2 FYNNEI. CDR3 coding DNA: TGTGCCAGCAGTGGTCCTAACAAGGGGTCCTACGAGCAGTACTTC. Translation: CASSGPNKGSYEQYF.

The chain combines TRBV15 with TRBJ1-2, with 9 positions matching TRBD1. This CDR3 spans 15 amino acids. With 3 bases clipped from V and 8 bases from J, the junction kept 10 bases outside the gene matches. Germline values: CDR1 LNHNV, CDR2 YYDKDF (reference sequence). The CDR3 loop reads CATSSGLTGGRGYTF. The CDR3 coding sequence is TGTGCCACCAGCAGCGGGCTCACAGGGGGCCGCGGCTACACCTTC.

CDR3 in amino acids: CASSLQGAFETQYF. The CDR3 DNA sequence: TGTGCCAGCAGCTTACAGGGGGCGTTTGAGACCCAGTACTTC. This sequence joins TRBV7-2 and TRBJ2-5; 8 bases match TRBD1. The germline CDR1 and CDR2 sequences are SGHTA and FQGNSA. V shed 2 bases, J shed 5 bases, and the junction held 4 bases outside the gene matches. The CDR3 covers 14 residues.